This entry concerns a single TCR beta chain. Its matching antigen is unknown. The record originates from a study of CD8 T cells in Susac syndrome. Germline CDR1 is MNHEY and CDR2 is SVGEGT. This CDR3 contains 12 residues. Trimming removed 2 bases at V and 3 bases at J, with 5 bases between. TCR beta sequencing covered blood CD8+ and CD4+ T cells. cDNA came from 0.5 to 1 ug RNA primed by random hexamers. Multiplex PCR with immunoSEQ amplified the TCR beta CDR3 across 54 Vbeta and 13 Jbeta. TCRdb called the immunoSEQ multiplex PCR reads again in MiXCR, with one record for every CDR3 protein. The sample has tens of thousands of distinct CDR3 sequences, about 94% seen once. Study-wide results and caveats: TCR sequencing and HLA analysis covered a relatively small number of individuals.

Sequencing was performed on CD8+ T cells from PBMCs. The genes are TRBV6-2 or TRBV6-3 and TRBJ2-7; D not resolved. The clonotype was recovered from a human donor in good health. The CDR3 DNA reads TGTGCCAGCAGTTACGGAGTCTACGAGCAGTACTTC. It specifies CASSYGVYEQYF.